The 30 T cell receptor beta chains below were found in one sample sequenced in a study of control samples from healthy donors and cancer patients. Libraries were prepared by immunoSEQ multiplex PCR; TCRdb keeps only in-frame clonotypes and omits some of them. The sample contains tens of thousands of clones, 90% of which appear only once. Material for sequencing was blood. The origin of the receptors is a young woman in good health.

The rearrangement links TRBV12-3 or TRBV12-4 to TRBJ1-3, with 7 bases identical to TRBD1. The CDR3 length is 13 residues. V shed 5 bases and J 5 bases; nucleotides not matched to a gene: 3. Written as DNA, the CDR3 is TGTGCCAGCAGTAAGGGACAGCGAAACACCATATATTTT. Translating gives CASSKGQRNTIYF.

The chain carries TRBV7-8 and TRBJ2-2; D not resolved. Germline V gene sequence: CDR1 SGHVS, CDR2 FQNEAQ. The CDR3 is made up of 12 amino acids. V gave up 5 bases and J gave up 7 bases, with 8 bases separating them. DNA of the CDR3: TGTGCCAGCAGCGCGGTCGACGGGGAGCTGTTTTTT. Translated: CASSAVDGELFF.

Written as DNA, the CDR3 is TGTGCCATCATGGACAGGGACGCCTATGGCTACACCTTC. This sequence encodes CAIMDRDAYGYTF. The rearrangement uses TRBV10-3 and TRBJ1-2; 8 nucleotides agree with TRBD1. V was pared by 7 bases and J by 4 bases, with 5 bases of the junction left unmatched. CDR1 is ENHRY and CDR2 is SYGVKD in the germline V gene. CDR3 length equals 13 residues.

In DNA, the CDR3 is TGTGCCAGCAGTTACACGGGAGGCACTGAAGCTTTCTTT. It codes for CASSYTGGTEAFF. The chain links TRBV6-5 to TRBJ1-1, with D hard to call. The germline V gene has CDR1 MNHEY and CDR2 SVGAGI. V was pared by 2 bases and J by 4 bases, with 8 bases between. The CDR3 is 13 amino acids.

This chain joins TRBV28 and TRBJ1-5, with 10 bases matching TRBD1. Germline values: CDR1 MDHEN, CDR2 SYDVKM. The J segment lost 7 bases and the V segment lost 7 bases, leaving 13 bases of the junction unmatched. This CDR3 is 16 amino acids long. CDR3 DNA: TGTGCCAGCACCTCCCCCCAGACAGGGGGCGGCCAGCCCCAGCATTTT. It specifies CASTSPQTGGGQPQHF.

The rearrangement joins TRBV6-5 to TRBJ1-4, with TRBD1 matching over 8 bases. Germline-derived CDR1 and CDR2 are MNHEY and SVGAGI. J was trimmed by 3 bases and V by 6 bases; bases with no gene match: 6. CDR3 length: 15 amino acids. The CDR3 nucleotides read TGTGCCAGCAGCCGCAGGGGGCGACCTAATGAAAAACTGTTTTTT. Amino acids: CASSRRGRPNEKLFF.

J is TRBJ1-1 and V is TRBV29-1, with a possible D match to TRBD1 (5 bases). The CDR3 is made up of 14 amino acids. Trimming left V 4 bases short and J 5 bases short, with 17 bases between. From germline, CDR1 is SQVTM and CDR2 ANQGSEA. DNA for the CDR3: TGCAGCGTTGTGGGTAAGAGAAAGGGGACTGAAGCTTTCTTT. This encodes CSVVGKRKGTEAFF.

The chain links TRBV19 to TRBJ1-2; D is undetermined. The CDR3 consists of 15 residues. Germline V gene data show CDR1 as LNHDA and CDR2 as SQIVND (reference sequence). Trimming shortened V by 0 bases and J by 3 bases, and 11 bases separated the two germline ends. This CDR3 reads CASSIDVGVDYGYTF. CDR3 nucleotide sequence: TGTGCCAGTAGTATAGATGTCGGGGTGGACTATGGCTACACCTTC.

The chain has TRBV7-9 and TRBJ1-2; 10 bases are a match to TRBD1. The CDR3 covers 14 residues. With 5 bases clipped from V and 6 bases from J, the junction kept 6 bases outside the gene matches. Germline V gene data show CDR1 as SEHNR and CDR2 as FQNEAQ (reference sequence). DNA of the CDR3: TGTGCCAGCAGCCCTACGACAGGGGGCGATGGCTACACCTTC. Residues: CASSPTTGGDGYTF.

The chain has TRBV6-6 and TRBJ1-1; unclear D gene. Germline loops: CDR1 MNHNY, CDR2 SVGAGI (reference sequence). Trimming took 7 bases from V and 1 from J, leaving 10 bases between them. This CDR3 comprises 13 residues. The CDR3 is CASKTEKNTEAFF. The DNA for the CDR3 is TGTGCCAGCAAAACGGAGAAGAACACTGAAGCTTTCTTT.

The V and J genes are TRBV6-5 and TRBJ2-6; D not certain. The germline gives CDR1 MNHEY, CDR2 SVGAGI. The CDR3 runs 13 residues. V shed 4 bases and J shed 2 bases, with 3 bases lying between them. Here the CDR3 reads CASSFTGANVLTF. The CDR3 DNA follows: TGTGCCAGCAGTTTTACTGGGGCCAACGTCCTGACTTTC.

The chain couples TRBV11-2 to TRBJ2-7, with 7 bases aligning to TRBD1. The CDR3 has 15 residues. Germline V gene sequence: CDR1 SGHAT, CDR2 FQNNGV. J lost 2 bases, V lost 1 base, and 5 bases had no gene match. The DNA for the CDR3 is TGTGCCAGCAGCTTAGTGGGACAGACAACCTACGAGCAGTACTTC. It encodes CASSLVGQTTYEQYF.

This clone was picked up one time. The chain uses TRBV2 and TRBJ1-5; D call uncertain. The V and J ends lost 1 base and 2 bases respectively, with 6 bases between them. The CDR3 covers 14 residues. Germline V CDR1 and CDR2: SNHLY, FYNNEI. CDR3 nucleotide sequence: TGTGCCAGCAGTGAAGGGATGCGCAATCAGCCCCAGCATTTT. It is translated as CASSEGMRNQPQHF.

The rearrangement joins TRBV5-8 to TRBJ1-3, with D possibly being TRBD1 (5 bases). The CDR3 has 14 residues. The germline V gene encodes CDR1 SGHTS and CDR2 YDEGEE. Deletions cut 2 bases from V and 3 bases from J, with 9 bases between. Written as DNA, the CDR3 is TGTGCCAGCAGCTTAGGGGAAAATGGAAACACCATATATTTT. Translation: CASSLGENGNTIYF.

DNA of the CDR3: TGCGCCAGCAGCTTGGAGGGTAGCTACTCTGGAAACACCATATATTTT. Translating gives CASSLEGSYSGNTIYF. The chain combines TRBV5-1 with TRBJ1-3, with D hard to call. The CDR3 runs 16 residues. Trimming removed 0 bases at V and 0 bases at J, with 10 bases between. Per the germline V gene, CDR1 is SGHRS and CDR2 is YFSETQ. Variable domain in full (rest from reference TRBV5-1 and TRBJ1-3): KAGVTQTPRYLIKTRGQQVTLSCSPISGHRSVSWYQQTPGQGLQFLFEYFSETQRNKGNFPGRFSGRQFSNSRSEMNVSTLELGDSALYLCASSLEGSYSGNTIYFGEGSWLTVV.

The CDR3 DNA sequence: TGTGCCAGCAGCAAAGAGGAGAACTACGAGCAGTACTTC. This sequence encodes CASSKEENYEQYF. The chain recombines TRBV21-1 with TRBJ2-7; TRBD2, as called in the table, went unchecked against the DNA. TRBV21-1 is shown as a pseudogene. This CDR3 contains 13 residues.

The rearrangement uses TRBV5-1 and TRBJ2-1; TRBD1 matches 7 bases. CDR3 length: 15 amino acids. V dropped 4 bases and J dropped 2; count of bases not matched to a gene: 6. Germline CDR1 SGHRS, CDR2 YFSETQ. In nucleotides, the CDR3 is TGCGCCAGCAGCCCCCGGGACAGCCCCTACAATGAGCAGTTCTTC. Protein: CASSPRDSPYNEQFF.

The chain has TRBV29-1 and TRBJ2-3, with D perhaps being TRBD1 or TRBD2 (6 bases each). This CDR3 is 13 amino acids long. Germline V gene sequence: CDR1 SQVTM, CDR2 ANQGSEA. Trimming stripped 3 bases from V and 1 base from J, with 8 bases between. The CDR3 reads CSVEGGGTDTQYF. CDR3 sequence (DNA): TGCAGCGTTGAGGGGGGCGGCACAGATACGCAGTATTTT.

The rearrangement uses TRBV25-1 and TRBJ1-1; D may be TRBD1 (5 bases). The V end was cut by 6 bases, the J end by 6 bases, with 14 bases between. The CDR3 is 13 amino acids. The germline V gene has CDR1 MGHDK and CDR2 SYGVNS. CDR3 in amino acids: CASRTSGYPEAFF. The CDR3, as DNA: TGTGCCAGCAGGACTTCAGGGTACCCTGAAGCTTTCTTT.

The J gene is TRBJ1-2, the V gene TRBV5-1; tentatively, D is TRBD1 (6 bases). Between the trimmed V and J ends, which lost 4 bases and 6 bases, there was a span of 19 bases. The germline V gene encodes CDR1 SGHRS and CDR2 YFSETQ. CDR3 size: 15 residues. The CDR3 DNA reads TGCGCCAGCAGCCCCACGGGGCAGGGGCGGAATGGCTACACCTTC. It yields the protein CASSPTGQGRNGYTF.

CDR3 coding DNA: TGTGCCAGCAGCTTCGTGGCAGGGATAAGGTCCGAGCAGTACTTC. It is translated as CASSFVAGIRSEQYF. The chain uses TRBV6-5 and TRBJ2-7; D is possibly TRBD1 (5 bases). Germline CDR1 reads MNHEY; CDR2 reads SVGAGI. Deletions cut 6 bases from V and 6 bases from J, with 21 bases between. The CDR3 consists of 15 residues.

The chain combines TRBV13 with TRBJ2-7; D is perhaps TRBD1 (6 bases). V lost 2 bases to trimming and J lost 4 bases, with 12 bases between them. CDR1 is PRHDT, CDR2 FYEKMQ, per germline (reference sequence). This CDR3 is 14 amino acids long. The CDR3 DNA follows: TGTGCCAGCAGCTTAAGGGGGAGAGGATACGAGCAGTACTTC. As protein: CASSLRGRGYEQYF. Full variable domain (outside the CDR3, taken from reference TRBV13 and TRBJ2-7): AAGVIQSPRHLIKEKRETATLKCYPIPRHDTVYWYQQGPGQDPQFLISFYEKMQSDKGSIPDRFSAQQFSDYHSELNMSSLELGDSALYFCASSLRGRGYEQYFGPGTRLTVT.

The chain has TRBV29-1 and TRBJ2-5, with a possible D match to TRBD1 (5 bases). The V end lost 4 bases, the J end lost 0 bases, and 12 bases lay between the germline ends. The CDR3 is 14 residues long. The germline gives CDR1 SQVTM, CDR2 ANQGSEA. The CDR3 reads CSVVRGQYQETQYF. The DNA of the CDR3 is TGCAGCGTTGTTCGTGGACAATACCAAGAGACCCAGTACTTC.

The gene calls are TRBV15 and TRBJ2-1, with 7 bases aligning to TRBD1. Germline V gene lookup returns CDR1 LNHNV and CDR2 YYDKDF (reference sequence). V dropped 8 bases and J dropped 4; count of bases not matched to a gene: 8. CDR3 length: 14 amino acids. The CDR3 loop is CATARQGSYNEQFF. For the CDR3, the DNA is TGTGCCACCGCCAGACAGGGTTCGTACAATGAGCAGTTCTTC.

This clone was seen a single time. The chain has TRBV6-5 and TRBJ1-6; 7 bases are shared with TRBD1. The J segment lost 8 bases and the V segment lost 7 bases, leaving 8 bases of the junction unmatched. Germline loops: CDR1 MNHEY, CDR2 SVGAGI. This CDR3 spans 14 amino acids. The DNA of the CDR3 is TGTGCCAGCACTAAAGACAGGGATCATTCACCCCTCCACTTT. Its protein product is CASTKDRDHSPLHF.

The chain links TRBV4-1 to TRBJ1-4; 7 bases fit TRBD1. The V gene's germline CDR1 is MGHRA and CDR2 YSYEKL. V was pared by 4 bases and J by 0 bases, with 5 bases of the junction left unmatched. The CDR3 is 16 residues long. This chain's CDR3 is CASSRDRPATNEKLFF. DNA for the CDR3: TGCGCCAGCAGCCGGGACAGACCGGCAACTAATGAAAAACTGTTTTTT.

The rearrangement joins TRBV4-1 to TRBJ2-7; 7 positions match TRBD2. CDR1 MGHRA and CDR2 YSYEKL come from the germline V gene. V was pared by 0 bases and J by 3 bases, with 5 bases of the junction left unmatched. This CDR3 region has 15 residues. DNA of the CDR3: TGCGCCAGCAGCCAAGAATGGGCGGGGGACTACGAGCAGTACTTC. Translated: CASSQEWAGDYEQYF.

The genes are TRBV3-1 (or the pseudogene TRBV3-2) and TRBJ1-2, with D uncertain. The CDR3 sequence is 14 residues long. Per germline, CDR1 LGHDT and CDR2 YNNKEL (reference sequence). V dropped 1 base and J dropped 4 bases, with 10 bases sitting between them. In DNA form, the CDR3 reads TGTGCCAGCAGCCAAGGACGCAGCGTCTATGGCTACACCTTC. This translates into CASSQGRSVYGYTF.

This clone has just a few counts. The V and J genes are TRBV6-4 and TRBJ2-2; TRBD1 matches at 7 bases. Germline trimming cut 4 bases from V and 3 bases from J; bases unmatched to any gene: 2. CDR1 and CDR2 (germline): MRHNA, SNTAGT. This CDR3 contains 14 residues. CDR3: CASSATGDTGELFF. CDR3 coding DNA: TGTGCCAGCAGTGCCACAGGGGACACCGGGGAGCTGTTTTTT.

The count of this clone is one. This sequence joins TRBV27 and TRBJ2-7; D is perhaps TRBD1 or TRBD2 (5 bases each). Trimming pared 2 bases from V and 6 bases from J, leaving 14 bases between. The V gene's germline CDR1 is MNHEY and CDR2 SMNVEV (reference sequence). The CDR3 sequence is 14 residues long. The CDR3, as DNA: TGTGCCAGCAGTTTAGGGCAGGGTGAGGGCGAGCAGTACTTC. It translates to CASSLGQGEGEQYF.